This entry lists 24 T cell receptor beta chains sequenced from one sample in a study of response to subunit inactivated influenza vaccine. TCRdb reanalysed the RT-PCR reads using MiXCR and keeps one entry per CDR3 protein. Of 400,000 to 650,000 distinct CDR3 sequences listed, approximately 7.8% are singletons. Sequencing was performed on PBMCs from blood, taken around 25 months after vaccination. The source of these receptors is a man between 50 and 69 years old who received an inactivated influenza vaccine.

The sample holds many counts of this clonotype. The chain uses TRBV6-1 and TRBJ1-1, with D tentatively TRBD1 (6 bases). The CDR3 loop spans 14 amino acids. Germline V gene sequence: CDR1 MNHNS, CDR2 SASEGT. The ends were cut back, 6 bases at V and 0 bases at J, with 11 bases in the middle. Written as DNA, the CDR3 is TGTGCCAGCAGAGGGGGGACCTTGAACACTGAAGCTTTCTTT. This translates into CASRGGTLNTEAFF.

The CDR3 DNA reads TGCGCCAGCAGCCGGGGACAGGGGAGGACTAATGAAAAACTGTTTTTT. As protein: CASSRGQGRTNEKLFF. The V gene is TRBV4-3, the J gene TRBJ1-4; 10 bases align to TRBD1. Germline lookup yields CDR1 LGHNA and CDR2 YSLEER. The V segment lost 4 bases and the J segment 2 bases; nucleotides outside the gene matches: 4. The CDR3 has 16 residues.

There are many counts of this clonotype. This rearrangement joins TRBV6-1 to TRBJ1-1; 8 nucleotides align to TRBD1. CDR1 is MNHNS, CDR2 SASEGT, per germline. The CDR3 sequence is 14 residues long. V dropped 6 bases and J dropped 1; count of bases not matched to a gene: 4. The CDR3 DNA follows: TGTGCCAGCAGGCCCGGGACAGGGAACACTGAAGCTTTCTTT. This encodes CASRPGTGNTEAFF.

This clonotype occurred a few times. CDR3: CASSASRGYEQYF. In DNA, the CDR3 is TGTGCCAGCAGCGCCTCCAGGGGCTACGAGCAGTACTTC. The chain links TRBV7-2 to TRBJ2-7; D is possibly TRBD1 (6 bases). The V and J ends lost 5 bases and 3 bases respectively, with 11 bases between them. CDR1 and CDR2 from the germline V gene are SGHTA and FQGNSA. The CDR3 is made up of 13 amino acids. Using reference TRBV7-2 and TRBJ2-7 for the parts outside the CDR3, the full variable domain is GAGVSQSPSNKVTEKGKDVELRCDPISGHTALYWYRQSLGQGLEFLIYFQGNSAPDKSGLPSDRFSAERTGGSVSTLTIQRTQQEDSAVYLCASSASRGYEQYFGPGTRLTVT.

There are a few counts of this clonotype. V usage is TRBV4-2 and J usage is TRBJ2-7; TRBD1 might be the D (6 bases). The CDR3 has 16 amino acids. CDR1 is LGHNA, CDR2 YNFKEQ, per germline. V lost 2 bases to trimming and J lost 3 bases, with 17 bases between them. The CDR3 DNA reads TGTGCCAGCAGCCAAACGCCGGGACAAGGATACTACGAGCAGTACTTC. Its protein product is CASSQTPGQGYYEQYF.

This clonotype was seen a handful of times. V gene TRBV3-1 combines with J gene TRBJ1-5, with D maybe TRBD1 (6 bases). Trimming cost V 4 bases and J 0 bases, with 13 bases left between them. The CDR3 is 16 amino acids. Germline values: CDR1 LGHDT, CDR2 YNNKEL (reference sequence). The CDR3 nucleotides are TGTGCCAGCAGCCGTGGGCGGGGGGCTAGCAATCAGCCCCAGCATTTT. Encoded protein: CASSRGRGASNQPQHF.

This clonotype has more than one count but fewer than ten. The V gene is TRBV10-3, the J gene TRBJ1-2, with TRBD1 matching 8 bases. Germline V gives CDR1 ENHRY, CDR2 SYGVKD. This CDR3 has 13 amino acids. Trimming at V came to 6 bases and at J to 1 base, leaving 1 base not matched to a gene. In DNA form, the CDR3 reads TGTGCCATCAGACAGGGGGTTAACTATGGCTACACCTTC. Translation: CAIRQGVNYGYTF.

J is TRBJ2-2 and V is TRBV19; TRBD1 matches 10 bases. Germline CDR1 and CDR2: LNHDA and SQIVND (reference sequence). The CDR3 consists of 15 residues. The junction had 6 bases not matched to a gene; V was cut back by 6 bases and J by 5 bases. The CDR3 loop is CASSPTGGLTGELFF. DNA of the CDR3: TGTGCCAGTAGCCCGACAGGGGGCCTAACCGGGGAGCTGTTTTTT.

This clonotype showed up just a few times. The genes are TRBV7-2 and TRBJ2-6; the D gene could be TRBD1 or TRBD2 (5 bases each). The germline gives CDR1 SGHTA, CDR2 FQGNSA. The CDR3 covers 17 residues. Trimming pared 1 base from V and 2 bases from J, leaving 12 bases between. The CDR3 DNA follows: TGTGCCAGCAGCTTAGTATTTGTGGGGGCTGGGGCCAACGTCCTGACTTTC. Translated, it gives CASSLVFVGAGANVLTF. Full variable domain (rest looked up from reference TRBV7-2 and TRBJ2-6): GAGVSQSPSNKVTEKGKDVELRCDPISGHTALYWYRQSLGQGLEFLIYFQGNSAPDKSGLPSDRFSAERTGGSVSTLTIQRTQQEDSAVYLCASSLVFVGAGANVLTFGAGSRLTVL.

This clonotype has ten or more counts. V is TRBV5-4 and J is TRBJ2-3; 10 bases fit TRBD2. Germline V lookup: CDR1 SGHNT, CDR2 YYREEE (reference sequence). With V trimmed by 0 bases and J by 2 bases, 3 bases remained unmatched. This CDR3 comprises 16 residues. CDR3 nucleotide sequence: TGTGCCAGCAGCTTGGACCTAGCGGGAGTCACAGATACGCAGTATTTT. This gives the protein CASSLDLAGVTDTQYF.

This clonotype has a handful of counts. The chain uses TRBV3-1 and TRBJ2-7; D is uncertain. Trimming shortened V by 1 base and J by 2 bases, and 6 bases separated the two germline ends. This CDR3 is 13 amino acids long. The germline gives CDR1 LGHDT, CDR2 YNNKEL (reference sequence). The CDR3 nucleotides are TGTGCCAGCAGCCAAGGAAACCCCTACGAGCAGTACTTC. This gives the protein CASSQGNPYEQYF.

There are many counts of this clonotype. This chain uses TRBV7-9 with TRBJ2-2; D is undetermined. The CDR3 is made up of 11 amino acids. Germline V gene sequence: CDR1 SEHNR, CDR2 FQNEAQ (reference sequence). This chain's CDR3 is CALGNTGELFF. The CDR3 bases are TGTGCACTCGGGAACACCGGGGAGCTGTTTTTT.

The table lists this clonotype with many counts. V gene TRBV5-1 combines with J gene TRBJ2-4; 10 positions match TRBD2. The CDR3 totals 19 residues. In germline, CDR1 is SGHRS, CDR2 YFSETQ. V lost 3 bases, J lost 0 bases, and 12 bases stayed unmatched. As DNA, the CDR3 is TGCGCCAGCAGCTCGGGACTAGCGTTCAGAGGGGAAGCCAAAAACATTCAGTACTTC. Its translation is CASSSGLAFRGEAKNIQYF.

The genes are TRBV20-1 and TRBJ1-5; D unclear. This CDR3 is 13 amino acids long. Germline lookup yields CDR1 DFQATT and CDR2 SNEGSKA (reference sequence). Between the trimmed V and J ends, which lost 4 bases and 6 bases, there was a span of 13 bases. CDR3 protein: CSAIVVRGQPQHF. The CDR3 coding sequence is TGCAGTGCTATCGTTGTCCGAGGTCAGCCCCAGCATTTT.

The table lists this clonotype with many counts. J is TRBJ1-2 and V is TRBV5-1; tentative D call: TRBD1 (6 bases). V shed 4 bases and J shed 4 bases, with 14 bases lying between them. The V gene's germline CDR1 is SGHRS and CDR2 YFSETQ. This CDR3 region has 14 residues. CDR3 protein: CASSPGRGGYGYTF. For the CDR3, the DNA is TGCGCCAGCAGCCCGGGCCGAGGGGGCTATGGCTACACCTTC.

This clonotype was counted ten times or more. CDR3 amino acids: CASSPNGDEQFF. For the CDR3, the DNA is TGTGCCAGCTCACCAAACGGGGATGAGCAGTTCTTC. This chain uses TRBV18 with TRBJ2-1, with D possibly TRBD2 on 5 matching bases. Trimming removed 2 bases from V and 8 bases from J, with 7 bases in between. The germline V gene encodes CDR1 KGHSH and CDR2 LQKENI. This CDR3 has 12 residues.

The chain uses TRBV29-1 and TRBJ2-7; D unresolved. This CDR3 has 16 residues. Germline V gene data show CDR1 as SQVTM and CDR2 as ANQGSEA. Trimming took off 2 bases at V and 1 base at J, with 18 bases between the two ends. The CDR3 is CSVERVPAARSYEQYF. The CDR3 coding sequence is TGCAGCGTTGAAAGGGTCCCCGCCGCCAGGTCCTACGAGCAGTACTTC.

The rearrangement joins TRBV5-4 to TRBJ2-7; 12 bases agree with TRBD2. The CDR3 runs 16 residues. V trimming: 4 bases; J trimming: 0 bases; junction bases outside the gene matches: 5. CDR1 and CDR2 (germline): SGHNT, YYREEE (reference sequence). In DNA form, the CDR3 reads TGTGCCAGCAGCCGAGGACTAGCGGGGAGCTCCTACGAGCAGTACTTC. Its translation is CASSRGLAGSSYEQYF.

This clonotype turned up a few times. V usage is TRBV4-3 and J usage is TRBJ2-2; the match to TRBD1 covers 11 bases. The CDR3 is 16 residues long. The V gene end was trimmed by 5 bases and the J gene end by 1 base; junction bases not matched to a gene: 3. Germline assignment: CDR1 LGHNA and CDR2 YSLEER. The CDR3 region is CASSTGQGVNTGELFF. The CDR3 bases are TGCGCCAGCAGCACGGGACAGGGGGTGAACACCGGGGAGCTGTTTTTT.

CDR3 in DNA: TGTGCCAGCAGTCGACACCAAGATACGCAGTATTTT. It yields the protein CASSRHQDTQYF. The V call is TRBV7-8, the J call TRBJ2-3, with D unresolved. Germline V gives CDR1 SGHVS, CDR2 FQNEAQ. The V end was cut by 6 bases, the J end by 5 bases, with 9 bases between. CDR3 size: 12 residues.

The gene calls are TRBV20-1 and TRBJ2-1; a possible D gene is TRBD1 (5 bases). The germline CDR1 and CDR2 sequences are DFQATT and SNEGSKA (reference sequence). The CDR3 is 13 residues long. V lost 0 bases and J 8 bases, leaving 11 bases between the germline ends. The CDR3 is CSARDGAYHEQFF. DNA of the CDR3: TGCAGTGCTAGAGATGGGGCTTACCATGAGCAGTTCTTC.

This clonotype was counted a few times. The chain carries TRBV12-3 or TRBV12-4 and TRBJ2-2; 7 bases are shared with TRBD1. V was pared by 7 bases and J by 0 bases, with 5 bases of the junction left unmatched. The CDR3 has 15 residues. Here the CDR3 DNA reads TGTGCCAGCACCCTGACAGGGCCGAACACCGGGGAGCTGTTTTTT. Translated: CASTLTGPNTGELFF.

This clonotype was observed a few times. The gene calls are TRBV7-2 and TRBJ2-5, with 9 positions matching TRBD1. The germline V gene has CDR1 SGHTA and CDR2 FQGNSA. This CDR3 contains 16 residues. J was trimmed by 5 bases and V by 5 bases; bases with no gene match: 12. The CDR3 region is CASSSTGTGYKETQYF. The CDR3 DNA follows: TGTGCCAGCAGCAGCACCGGGACAGGGTATAAGGAGACCCAGTACTTC.

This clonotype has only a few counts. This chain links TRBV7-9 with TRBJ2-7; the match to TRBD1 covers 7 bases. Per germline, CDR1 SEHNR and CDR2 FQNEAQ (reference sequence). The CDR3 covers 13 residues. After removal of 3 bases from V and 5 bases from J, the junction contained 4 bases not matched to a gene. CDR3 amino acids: CASSFRQGDEQYF. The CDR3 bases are TGTGCCAGCAGCTTCAGACAGGGTGACGAGCAGTACTTC.